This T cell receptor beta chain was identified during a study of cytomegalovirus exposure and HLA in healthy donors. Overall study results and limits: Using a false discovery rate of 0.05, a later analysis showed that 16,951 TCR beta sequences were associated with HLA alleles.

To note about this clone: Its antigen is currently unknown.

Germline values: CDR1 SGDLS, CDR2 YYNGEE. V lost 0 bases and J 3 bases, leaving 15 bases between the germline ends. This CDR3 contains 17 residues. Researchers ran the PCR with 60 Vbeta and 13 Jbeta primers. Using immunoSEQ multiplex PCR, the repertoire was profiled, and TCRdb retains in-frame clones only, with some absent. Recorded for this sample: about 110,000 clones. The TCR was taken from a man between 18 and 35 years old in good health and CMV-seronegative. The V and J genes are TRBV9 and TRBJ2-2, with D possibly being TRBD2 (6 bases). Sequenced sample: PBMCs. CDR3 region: CASSVDIFGGDTGELFF. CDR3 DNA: TGTGCCAGCAGCGTAGACATTTTCGGCGGGGACACCGGGGAGCTGTTTTTT.